One TCR beta chain is described in this entry. The target antigen is unknown. These data come from a study of OX40 agonist ivuxolimab in advanced cancers. Across the whole study: Of mixed ages from about 23 to 90 and averaging roughly 60 years, the group was around 78% male.

Assay used: immunoSEQ multiplex PCR; TCRdb lists only in-frame clones, some missing. The table includes fewer than 65,000 clones, about 85% detected once. Findings of the study overall: Both blood CD4+ and CD8+ T cells showed clonal growth by week 6 at 0.1 to 3.0 mg/kg. Average numbers of expanded clones were greater in CD8+ T cells than in CD4+. The expanded peripheral T cells' antigen specificity was not determined.

V dropped 1 base and J dropped 2; count of bases not matched to a gene: 5. Germline V gene lookup returns CDR1 SGHNT and CDR2 YENEEA. The CDR3 runs 16 residues. The clonotype originates from an adult with an advanced solid tumor such as melanoma, head and neck, liver or kidney cancer. The input for sequencing was CD4+ or CD8+ T cells sorted from blood, taken in a trial of the OX40 agonist ivuxolimab. The genes are TRBV11-3 and TRBJ2-5; 9 bases fit TRBD2. CDR3 DNA: TGTGCCAGCAGCTTAGGGGCTAGCGGGGAGCAAGAGACCCAGTACTTC. This gives the protein CASSLGASGEQETQYF.